The 13 T cell receptor beta chains reported below all come from one sample, sequenced in a study of radiation and T cells in renal cell carcinoma. Assay: immunoSEQ multiplex PCR; the TCRdb copy retains only in-frame clones and omits some. The table lists about 9,600 clones, almost 65% of them singletons, with under 20% in the top ten. The sample's treatment: 15 Gy SBRT to primary tumor, nephrectomy 4 weeks later. Sequenced here: tumor tissue, sampled from a patient whose treatment included radiotherapy and nephrectomy. Receptors originate from a woman aged 45-60 years with renal cell carcinoma.

V gene TRBV19 combines with J gene TRBJ2-7; TRBD2 might be the D (5 bases). The CDR3 is 14 residues long. V lost 4 bases to trimming and J lost 1 base, with 11 bases between them. Germline V gene lookup returns CDR1 LNHDA and CDR2 SQIVND (reference sequence). CDR3 DNA: TGTGCCAGTAGTAACGGCCGGGAATCCTACGAGCAGTACTTC. This translates into CASSNGRESYEQYF.

The chain combines TRBV6-6 with TRBJ1-1; D is possibly TRBD1 (6 bases). The V gene lost 6 bases and the J gene lost 8 bases, with 10 bases spanning the gap. Germline CDR1 is MNHNY and CDR2 is SVGAGI (reference sequence). The CDR3 sequence is 11 residues long. The CDR3 here is CASRETGEAFF. CDR3 DNA sequence: TGTGCCAGCAGGGAAACAGGGGAAGCTTTCTTT.

The chain couples TRBV5-5 to TRBJ1-5; no definite D call. CDR1 and CDR2 from the germline V gene are SGHKS and YYEKEE (reference sequence). The CDR3 loop spans 15 amino acids. The V end lost 0 bases, the J end lost 5 bases, and 12 bases lay between the germline ends. CDR3 sequence: CASSLADMGYQPQHF. The CDR3 nucleotides are TGTGCCAGCAGCTTGGCCGATATGGGGTATCAGCCCCAGCATTTT.

This clone was detected a few times. The chain recombines TRBV7-2 with TRBJ2-6; tentatively, D is TRBD1 (7 bases). This CDR3 comprises 14 residues. Germline V gene data show CDR1 as SGHTA and CDR2 as FQGNSA. V shed 5 bases and J shed 4 bases, with 9 bases lying between them. As DNA, the CDR3 is TGTGCCAGCAGCCAGGGGGGAGGGGCCAACGTCCTGACTTTC. This codes for CASSQGGGANVLTF.

The genes are TRBV5-1 and TRBJ2-7; 9 nucleotides line up with TRBD2. This CDR3 is built from 12 residues. Per germline, CDR1 SGHRS and CDR2 YFSETQ. V was pared by 5 bases and J by 3 bases, with 0 bases of the junction left unmatched. CDR3 residues: CASRTSGYEQYF. The CDR3 DNA follows: TGCGCCAGCAGGACTAGCGGCTACGAGCAGTACTTC.

Only a few counts were recorded for this clone. The rearrangement joins TRBV29-1 to TRBJ2-6; D gene unclear. This CDR3 is built from 12 residues. CDR1 is SQVTM, CDR2 ANQGSEA, per germline. The V end was cut by 6 bases, the J end by 4 bases, with 7 bases between. CDR3 sequence (DNA): TGCAGCGTGCAGACAGGGGCCAACGTCCTGACTTTC. Amino acid sequence: CSVQTGANVLTF.

The gene calls are TRBV29-1 and TRBJ2-3; 10 bases map to TRBD2. This CDR3 contains 16 residues. The V segment lost 2 bases and the J segment 4 bases; nucleotides outside the gene matches: 9. The V gene's germline CDR1 is SQVTM and CDR2 ANQGSEA. CDR3 amino acids: CSVETPSGGAADTQYF. CDR3 DNA: TGCAGCGTTGAAACCCCCAGCGGGGGGGCCGCAGATACGCAGTATTTT.

This chain uses TRBV5-1 with TRBJ1-3; 10 nucleotides align to TRBD1. Trimming took 3 bases from V and 2 from J; bases not matched to a gene: 5. The CDR3 extends over 16 amino acids. Germline assignment: CDR1 SGHRS and CDR2 YFSETQ. Here the CDR3 reads CASSWGTGDTGNTIYF. The CDR3 DNA follows: TGCGCCAGCAGCTGGGGGACAGGGGATACTGGAAACACCATATATTTT.

The V and J genes are TRBV7-2 and TRBJ1-1, with D tentatively TRBD1 (5 bases). Trimming shortened V by 2 bases and J by 0 bases, and 10 bases separated the two germline ends. Germline CDR1 reads SGHTA; CDR2 reads FQGNSA. The CDR3 totals 15 residues. The CDR3 DNA reads TGTGCCAGCAGCTTAAGGGGCGTCATGAACACTGAAGCTTTCTTT. Protein: CASSLRGVMNTEAFF.

The CDR3 region is CASSLGREDRGSRANVLTF. As DNA, the CDR3 is TGTGCCAGCAGCTTAGGGAGGGAGGACAGGGGGTCTCGGGCCAACGTCCTGACTTTC. The rearrangement joins TRBV7-9 to TRBJ2-6; 10 nucleotides agree with TRBD1. Per germline, CDR1 SEHNR and CDR2 FQNEAQ (reference sequence). V was pared by 1 base and J by 5 bases, with 11 bases of the junction left unmatched. CDR3 length: 19 amino acids.

The chain employs TRBV19 and TRBJ1-2, with 10 bases matching TRBD1. This CDR3 is built from 14 residues. Per the germline V gene, CDR1 is LNHDA and CDR2 is SQIVND (reference sequence). V dropped 5 bases and J dropped 9; count of bases not matched to a gene: 9. CDR3 coding DNA: TGTGCCAGTAGTTCCGACCGGGACAGGGGTAGCTACACCTTC. Protein product: CASSSDRDRGSYTF.

This chain connects TRBV5-6 to TRBJ1-1; TRBD1 might be the D (5 bases). CDR1 is SGHDT and CDR2 is YYEEEE in the germline V gene. Trimming shortened V by 3 bases and J by 3 bases, and 9 bases separated the two germline ends. The CDR3 loop spans 13 amino acids. CDR3: CASSSDSYTEAFF. The DNA for the CDR3 is TGTGCCAGCAGCTCCGACAGTTACACTGAAGCTTTCTTT.

This chain joins TRBV6-4 and TRBJ2-2; D is perhaps TRBD2 (6 bases). Germline V gene sequence: CDR1 MRHNA, CDR2 SNTAGT. Deletions cut 0 bases from V and 3 bases from J, with 11 bases between. The CDR3 is 16 residues long. The CDR3 nucleotides read TGTGCCAGCAGTGACTCGGCTGGAGGGGACACCGGGGAGCTGTTTTTT. Translating gives CASSDSAGGDTGELFF.